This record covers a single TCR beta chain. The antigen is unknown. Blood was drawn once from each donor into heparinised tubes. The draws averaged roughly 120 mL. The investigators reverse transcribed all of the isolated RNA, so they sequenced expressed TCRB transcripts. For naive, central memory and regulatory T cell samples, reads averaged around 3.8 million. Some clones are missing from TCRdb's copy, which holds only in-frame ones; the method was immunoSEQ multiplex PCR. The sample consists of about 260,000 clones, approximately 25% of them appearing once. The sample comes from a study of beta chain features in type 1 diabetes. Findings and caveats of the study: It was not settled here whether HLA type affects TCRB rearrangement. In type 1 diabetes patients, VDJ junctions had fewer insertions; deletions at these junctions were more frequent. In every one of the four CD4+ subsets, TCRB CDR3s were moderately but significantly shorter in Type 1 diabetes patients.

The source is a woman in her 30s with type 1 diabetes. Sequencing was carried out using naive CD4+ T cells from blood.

The CDR3 region has the DNA TGTGCCAGCAGCGTAGGGACAGGGAGTACTGAAGCTTTCTTT. This encodes CASSVGTGSTEAFF. The V and J genes are TRBV9 and TRBJ1-1; TRBD1 matches at 8 bases. This CDR3 has 14 residues. Germline lookup yields CDR1 SGDLS and CDR2 YYNGEE. Trimming removed 0 bases from V and 5 bases from J; junction bases left unmatched: 3.